This T cell receptor beta chain appears in the sequencing data of a study of T cell changes during pregnancy in multiple sclerosis. Produced via immunoSEQ multiplex PCR; TCRdb's table is partial and in-frame only. Of approximately 100,000 clones listed, around 94% were seen once; the top ten hold 1% to 1.5%. This CDR3 is built from 14 residues. Germline CDR1 MNHNY, CDR2 SVGAGI (reference sequence). The V and J ends lost 7 bases and 2 bases respectively, with 12 bases between them. The specimen comprised peripheral blood, sampled in the second trimester of pregnancy. This TCR derives from a female donor with multiple sclerosis, enrolled in a pregnancy study. The chain combines TRBV6-6 with TRBJ2-1, with D perhaps TRBD1 (7 bases). The CDR3 bases are TGTGCCAGCAACCCAGGGGGGACCTACAATGAGCAGTTCTTC. This sequence encodes CASNPGGTYNEQFF.